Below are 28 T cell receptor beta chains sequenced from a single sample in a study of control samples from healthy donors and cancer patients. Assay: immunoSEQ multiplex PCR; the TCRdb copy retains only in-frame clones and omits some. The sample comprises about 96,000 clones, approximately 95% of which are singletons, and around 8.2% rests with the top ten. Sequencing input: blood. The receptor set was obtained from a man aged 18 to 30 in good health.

The CDR3, as DNA: TGTGCCAGCAGCACTACGACCCCAGATACGCAGTATTTT. Protein sequence: CASSTTTPDTQYF. This chain links TRBV6-2 or TRBV6-3 with TRBJ2-3; no clear D gene. The germline V and J ends were trimmed by 6 bases and 4 bases, with 11 bases remaining between them. CDR3 length: 13 amino acids. Germline CDR1 and CDR2: MNHEY and SVGEGT.

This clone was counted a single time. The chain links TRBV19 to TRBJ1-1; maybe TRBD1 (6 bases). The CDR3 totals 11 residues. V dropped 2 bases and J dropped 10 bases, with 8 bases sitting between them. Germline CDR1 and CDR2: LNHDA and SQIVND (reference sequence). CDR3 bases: TGTGCCAGTAGTATACACAGGGCAGCTTTCTTT. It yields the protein CASSIHRAAFF.

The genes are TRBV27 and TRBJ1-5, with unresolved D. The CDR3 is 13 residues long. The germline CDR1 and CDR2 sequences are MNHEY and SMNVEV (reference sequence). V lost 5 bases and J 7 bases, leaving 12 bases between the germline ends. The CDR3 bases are TGTGCCAGCAGTCCCTTGCGGGTACAGCCCCAGCATTTT. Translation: CASSPLRVQPQHF.

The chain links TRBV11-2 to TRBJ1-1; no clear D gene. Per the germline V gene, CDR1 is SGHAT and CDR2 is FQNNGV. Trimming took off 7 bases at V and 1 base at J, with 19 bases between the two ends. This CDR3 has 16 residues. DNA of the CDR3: TGTGCCAGCAACTACCTCCCGTCCGGCGGGAACACTGAAGCTTTCTTT. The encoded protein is CASNYLPSGGNTEAFF.

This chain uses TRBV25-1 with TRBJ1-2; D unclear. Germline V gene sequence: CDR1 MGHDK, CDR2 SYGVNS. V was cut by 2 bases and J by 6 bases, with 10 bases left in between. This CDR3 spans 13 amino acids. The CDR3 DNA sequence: TGTGCCAGCAGTGAACTTGGGGTCCATGGCTACACCTTC. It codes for CASSELGVHGYTF.

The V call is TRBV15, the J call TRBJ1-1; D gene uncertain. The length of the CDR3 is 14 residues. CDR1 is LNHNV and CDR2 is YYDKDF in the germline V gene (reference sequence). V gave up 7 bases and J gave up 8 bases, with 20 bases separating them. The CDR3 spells CATIPTREPTEAFF. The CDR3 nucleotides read TGTGCCACCATCCCCACCCGGGAACCAACAGAAGCTTTCTTT.

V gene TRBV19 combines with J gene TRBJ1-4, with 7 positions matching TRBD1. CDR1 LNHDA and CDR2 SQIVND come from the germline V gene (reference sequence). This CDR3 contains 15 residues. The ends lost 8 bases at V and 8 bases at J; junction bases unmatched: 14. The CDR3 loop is CASCSFDREEEKLFF. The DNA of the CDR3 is TGTGCCAGTTGCAGCTTTGACAGGGAGGAGGAAAAACTGTTTTTT.

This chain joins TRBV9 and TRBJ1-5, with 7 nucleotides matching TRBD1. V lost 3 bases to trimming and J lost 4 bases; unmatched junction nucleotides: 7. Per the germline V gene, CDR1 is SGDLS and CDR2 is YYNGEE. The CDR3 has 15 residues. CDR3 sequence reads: CASSAQGERNQPQHF. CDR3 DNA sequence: TGTGCCAGCAGCGCCCAGGGGGAGCGGAATCAGCCCCAGCATTTT.

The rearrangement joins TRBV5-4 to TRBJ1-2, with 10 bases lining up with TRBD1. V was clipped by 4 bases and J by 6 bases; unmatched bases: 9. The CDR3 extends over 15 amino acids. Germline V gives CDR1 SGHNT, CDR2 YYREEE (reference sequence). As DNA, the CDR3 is TGTGCCAGCAGCACCTCTGGGACAGGGGAACATGGCTACACCTTC. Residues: CASSTSGTGEHGYTF.

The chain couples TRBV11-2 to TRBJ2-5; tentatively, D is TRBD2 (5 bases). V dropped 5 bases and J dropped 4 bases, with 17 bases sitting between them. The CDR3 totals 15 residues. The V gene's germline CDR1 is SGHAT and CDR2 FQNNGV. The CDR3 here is CASSPRSGLGETQYF. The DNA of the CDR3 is TGTGCCAGCAGCCCTCGAAGCGGCTTAGGAGAGACCCAGTACTTC.

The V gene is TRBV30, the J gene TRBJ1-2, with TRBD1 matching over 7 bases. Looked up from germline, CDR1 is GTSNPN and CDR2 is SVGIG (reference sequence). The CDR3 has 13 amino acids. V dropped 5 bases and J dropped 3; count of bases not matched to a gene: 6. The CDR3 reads CAWDREVDYGYTF. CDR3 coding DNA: TGTGCCTGGGACAGGGAAGTAGACTATGGCTACACCTTC.

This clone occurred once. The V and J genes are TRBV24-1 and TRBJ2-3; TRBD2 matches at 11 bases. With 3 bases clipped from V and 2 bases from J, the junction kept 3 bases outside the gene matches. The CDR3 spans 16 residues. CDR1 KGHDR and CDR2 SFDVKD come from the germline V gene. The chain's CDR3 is CATSDATSGNTDTQYF. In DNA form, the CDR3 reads TGTGCCACCAGTGATGCGACTAGCGGGAACACAGATACGCAGTATTTT.

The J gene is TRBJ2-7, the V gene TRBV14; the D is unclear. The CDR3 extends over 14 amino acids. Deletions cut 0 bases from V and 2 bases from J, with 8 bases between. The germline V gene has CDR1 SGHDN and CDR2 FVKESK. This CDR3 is CASSQDVVPYEQYF. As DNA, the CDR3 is TGTGCCAGCAGCCAAGATGTGGTCCCCTACGAGCAGTACTTC.

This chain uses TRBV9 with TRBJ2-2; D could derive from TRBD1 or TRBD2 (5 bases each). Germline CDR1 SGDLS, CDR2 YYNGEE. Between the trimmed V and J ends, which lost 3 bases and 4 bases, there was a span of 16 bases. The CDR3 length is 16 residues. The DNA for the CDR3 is TGTGCCAGCAGCGCGGGCCCAGGGACCACCACCGGGGAGCTGTTTTTT. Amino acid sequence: CASSAGPGTTTGELFF.

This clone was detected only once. The CDR3 nucleotides read TGTGCCAGCAGTTACCCAACTAGCGGGAGGGCCGTGGAGACCCAGTACTTC. Protein product: CASSYPTSGRAVETQYF. This chain joins TRBV6-2 or TRBV6-3 and TRBJ2-5; 13 nucleotides match TRBD2. Germline assignment: CDR1 MNHEY and CDR2 SVGEGT. The V and J ends lost 2 bases and 5 bases, in that order; junction bases with no gene match: 8. This CDR3 spans 17 amino acids.

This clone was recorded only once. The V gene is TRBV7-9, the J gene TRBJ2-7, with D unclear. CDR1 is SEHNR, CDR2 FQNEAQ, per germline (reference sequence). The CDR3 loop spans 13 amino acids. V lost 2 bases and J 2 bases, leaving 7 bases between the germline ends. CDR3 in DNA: TGTGCCAGCAGCTTACTCACCCCCTACGAGCAGTACTTC. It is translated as CASSLLTPYEQYF. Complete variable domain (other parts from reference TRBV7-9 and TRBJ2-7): DTGVSQNPRHKITKRGQNVTFRCDPISEHNRLYWYRQTLGQGPEFLTYFQNEAQLEKSRLLSDRFSAERPKGSFSTLEIQRTEQGDSAMYLCASSLLTPYEQYFGPGTRLTVT.

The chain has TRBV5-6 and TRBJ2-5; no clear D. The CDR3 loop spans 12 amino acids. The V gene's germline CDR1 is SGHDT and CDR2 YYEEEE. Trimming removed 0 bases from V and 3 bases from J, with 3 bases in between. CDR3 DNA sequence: TGTGCCAGCAGCTTGGTAAAAGAGACCCAGTACTTC. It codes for CASSLVKETQYF.

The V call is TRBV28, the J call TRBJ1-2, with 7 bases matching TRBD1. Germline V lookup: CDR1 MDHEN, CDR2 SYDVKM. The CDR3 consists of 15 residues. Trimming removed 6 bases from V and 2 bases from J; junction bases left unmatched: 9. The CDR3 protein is CASRESGTDNYGYTF. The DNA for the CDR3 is TGTGCCAGCAGAGAGAGCGGGACAGACAACTATGGCTACACCTTC.

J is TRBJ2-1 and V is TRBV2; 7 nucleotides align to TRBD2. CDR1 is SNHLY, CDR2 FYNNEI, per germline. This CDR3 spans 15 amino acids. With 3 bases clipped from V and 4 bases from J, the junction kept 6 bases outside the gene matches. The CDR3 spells CASSDRVGGYNEQFF. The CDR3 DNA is TGTGCCAGCAGTGATAGAGTGGGAGGGTACAATGAGCAGTTCTTC.

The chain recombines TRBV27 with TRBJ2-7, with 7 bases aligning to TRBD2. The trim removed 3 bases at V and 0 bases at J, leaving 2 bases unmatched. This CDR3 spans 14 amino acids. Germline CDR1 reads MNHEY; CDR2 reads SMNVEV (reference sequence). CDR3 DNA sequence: TGTGCCAGCAGTTTCGGCGGGAGCTCCTACGAGCAGTACTTC. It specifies CASSFGGSSYEQYF.

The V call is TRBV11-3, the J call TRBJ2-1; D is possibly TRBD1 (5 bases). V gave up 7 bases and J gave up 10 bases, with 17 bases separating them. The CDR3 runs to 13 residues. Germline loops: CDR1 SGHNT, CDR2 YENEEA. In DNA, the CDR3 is TGTGCCAGCACTCTTTCTCAGGGTGACGAGCAGTTCTTC. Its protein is CASTLSQGDEQFF.

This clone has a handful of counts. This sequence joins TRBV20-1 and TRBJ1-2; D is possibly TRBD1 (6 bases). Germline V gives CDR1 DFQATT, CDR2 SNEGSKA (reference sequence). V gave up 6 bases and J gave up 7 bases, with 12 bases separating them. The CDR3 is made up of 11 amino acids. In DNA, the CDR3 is TGCAGTGCCACAGAGGGGGGTGGCTACACCTTC. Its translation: CSATEGGGYTF.

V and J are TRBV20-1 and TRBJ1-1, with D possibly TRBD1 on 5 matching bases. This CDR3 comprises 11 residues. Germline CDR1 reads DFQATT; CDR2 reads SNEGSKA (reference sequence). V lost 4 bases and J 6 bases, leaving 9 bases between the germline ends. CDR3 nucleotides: TGCAGTGCTAAGGGGTTATCTGAAGCTTTCTTT. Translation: CSAKGLSEAFF.

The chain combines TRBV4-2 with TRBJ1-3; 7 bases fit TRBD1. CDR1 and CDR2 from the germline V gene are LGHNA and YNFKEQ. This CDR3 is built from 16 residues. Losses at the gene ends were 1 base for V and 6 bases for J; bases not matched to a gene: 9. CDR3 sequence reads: CASSQAVAGGLNTIYF. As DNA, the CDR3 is TGTGCCAGCAGCCAAGCCGTGGCAGGGGGACTAAACACCATATATTTT.

CDR3 in DNA: TGTGCCTGGAGTCTTGGACTAGTGGTCCCCGGGGAGCTGTTTTTT. It yields the protein CAWSLGLVVPGELFF. This chain uses TRBV30 with TRBJ2-2, with TRBD2 matching 7 bases. Germline CDR1 and CDR2: GTSNPN and SVGIG (reference sequence). V was pared by 2 bases and J by 6 bases, with 9 bases of the junction left unmatched. The CDR3 spans 15 residues.

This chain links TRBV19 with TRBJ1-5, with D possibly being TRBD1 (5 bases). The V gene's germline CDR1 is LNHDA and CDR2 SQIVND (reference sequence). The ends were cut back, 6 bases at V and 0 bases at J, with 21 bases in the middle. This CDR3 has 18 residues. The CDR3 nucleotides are TGTGCCAGTAGCCCCCCCCATCGACAGAGATATAGCAATCAGCCCCAGCATTTT. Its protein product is CASSPPHRQRYSNQPQHF.

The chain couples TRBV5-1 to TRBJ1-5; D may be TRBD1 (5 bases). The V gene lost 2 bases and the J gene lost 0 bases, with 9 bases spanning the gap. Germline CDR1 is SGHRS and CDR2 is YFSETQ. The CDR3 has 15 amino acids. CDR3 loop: CASSFDSYSNQPQHF. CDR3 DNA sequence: TGCGCCAGCAGCTTCGACAGTTATAGCAATCAGCCCCAGCATTTT.

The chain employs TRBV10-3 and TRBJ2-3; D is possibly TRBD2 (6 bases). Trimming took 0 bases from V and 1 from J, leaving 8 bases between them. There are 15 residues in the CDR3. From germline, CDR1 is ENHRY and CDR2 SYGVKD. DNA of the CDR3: TGTGCCATCAGTGAGTCGATAGCGGGCACAGATACGCAGTATTTT. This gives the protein CAISESIAGTDTQYF.